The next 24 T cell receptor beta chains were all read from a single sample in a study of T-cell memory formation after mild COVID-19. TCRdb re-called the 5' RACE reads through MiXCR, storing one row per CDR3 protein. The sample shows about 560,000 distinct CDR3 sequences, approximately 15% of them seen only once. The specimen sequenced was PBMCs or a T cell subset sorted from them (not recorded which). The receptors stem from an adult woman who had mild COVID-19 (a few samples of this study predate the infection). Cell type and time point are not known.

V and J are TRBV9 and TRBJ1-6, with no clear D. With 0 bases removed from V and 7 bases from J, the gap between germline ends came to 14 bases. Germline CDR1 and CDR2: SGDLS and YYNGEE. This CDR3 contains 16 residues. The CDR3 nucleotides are TGTGCCAGCAGCGTAGGGACCGGGATTGCGAATTCACCCCTCCACTTT. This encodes CASSVGTGIANSPLHF.

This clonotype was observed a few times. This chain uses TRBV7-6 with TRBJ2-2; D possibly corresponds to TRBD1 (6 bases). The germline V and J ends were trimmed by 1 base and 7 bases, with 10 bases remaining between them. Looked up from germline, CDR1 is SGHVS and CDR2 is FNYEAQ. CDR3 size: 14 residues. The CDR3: CASSLEGDLGELFF. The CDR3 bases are TGTGCCAGCAGCTTAGAGGGGGACCTCGGGGAGCTGTTTTTT.

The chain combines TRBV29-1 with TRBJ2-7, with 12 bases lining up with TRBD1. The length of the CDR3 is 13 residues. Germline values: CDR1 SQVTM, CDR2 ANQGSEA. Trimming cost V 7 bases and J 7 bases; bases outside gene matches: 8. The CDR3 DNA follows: TGCAGCGCCAAGGGACAGGGGGCGAGGGAGCAGTACTTC. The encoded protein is CSAKGQGAREQYF.

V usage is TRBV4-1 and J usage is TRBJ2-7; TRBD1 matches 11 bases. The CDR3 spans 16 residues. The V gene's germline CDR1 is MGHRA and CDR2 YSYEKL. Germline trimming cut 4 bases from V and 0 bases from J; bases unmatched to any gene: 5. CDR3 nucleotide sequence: TGCGCCAGCAGCCCAGGACAGGGGGCGAGCTCCTACGAGCAGTACTTC. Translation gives CASSPGQGASSYEQYF.

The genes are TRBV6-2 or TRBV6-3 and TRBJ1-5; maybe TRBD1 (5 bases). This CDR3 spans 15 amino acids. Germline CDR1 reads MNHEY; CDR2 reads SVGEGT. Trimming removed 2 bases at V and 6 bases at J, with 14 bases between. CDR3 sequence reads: CASSYGQGPGQPQHF. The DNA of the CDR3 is TGTGCCAGCAGTTACGGGCAGGGACCCGGTCAGCCCCAGCATTTT.

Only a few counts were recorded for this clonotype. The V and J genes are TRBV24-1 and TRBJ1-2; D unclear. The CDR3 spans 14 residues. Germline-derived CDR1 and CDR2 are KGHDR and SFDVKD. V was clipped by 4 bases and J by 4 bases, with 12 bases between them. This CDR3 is CATSDFGRSYGYTF. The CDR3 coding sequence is TGTGCCACCAGTGACTTTGGACGGTCCTATGGCTACACCTTC.

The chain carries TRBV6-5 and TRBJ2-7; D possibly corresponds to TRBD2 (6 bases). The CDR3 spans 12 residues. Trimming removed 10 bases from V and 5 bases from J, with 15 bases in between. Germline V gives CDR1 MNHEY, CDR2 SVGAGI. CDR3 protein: CATERGGDEQYF. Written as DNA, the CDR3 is TGTGCCACCGAACGGGGAGGAGACGAGCAGTACTTC.

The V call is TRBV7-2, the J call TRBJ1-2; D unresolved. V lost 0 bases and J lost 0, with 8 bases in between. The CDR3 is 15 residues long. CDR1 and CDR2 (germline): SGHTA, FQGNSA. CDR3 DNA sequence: TGTGCCAGCAGCTTAGCCCCGGGATCTAACTATGGCTACACCTTC. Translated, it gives CASSLAPGSNYGYTF. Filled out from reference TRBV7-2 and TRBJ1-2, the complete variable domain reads GAGVSQSPSNKVTEKGKDVELRCDPISGHTALYWYRQSLGQGLEFLIYFQGNSAPDKSGLPSDRFSAERTGGSVSTLTIQRTQQEDSAVYLCASSLAPGSNYGYTFGSGTRLTVV.

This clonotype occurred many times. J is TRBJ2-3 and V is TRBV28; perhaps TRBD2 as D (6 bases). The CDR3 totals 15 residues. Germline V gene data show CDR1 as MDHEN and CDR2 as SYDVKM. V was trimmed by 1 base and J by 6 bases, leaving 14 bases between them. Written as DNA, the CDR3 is TGTGCCAGCAGTTTATATCGGGGGTCATCCGATACGCAGTATTTT. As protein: CASSLYRGSSDTQYF.

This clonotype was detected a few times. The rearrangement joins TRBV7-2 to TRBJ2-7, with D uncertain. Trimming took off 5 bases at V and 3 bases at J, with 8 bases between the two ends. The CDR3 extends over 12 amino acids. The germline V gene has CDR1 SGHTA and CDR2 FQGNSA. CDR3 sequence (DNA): TGTGCCAGCAGCGTAGATTTCTACGAGCAGTACTTC. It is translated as CASSVDFYEQYF.

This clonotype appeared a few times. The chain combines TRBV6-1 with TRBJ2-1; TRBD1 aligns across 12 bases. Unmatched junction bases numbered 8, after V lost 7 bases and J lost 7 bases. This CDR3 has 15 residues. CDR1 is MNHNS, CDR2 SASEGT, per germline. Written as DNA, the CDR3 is TGTGCCAGCACCGGGACAGGGGGCGGTGTAAATGAGCAGTTCTTC. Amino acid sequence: CASTGTGGGVNEQFF.

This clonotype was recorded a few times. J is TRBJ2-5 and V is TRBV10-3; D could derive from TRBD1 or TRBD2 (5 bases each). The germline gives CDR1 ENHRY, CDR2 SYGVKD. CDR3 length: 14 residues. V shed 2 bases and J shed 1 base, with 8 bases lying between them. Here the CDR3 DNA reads TGTGCCATCAGTGAGGGGACGGGCCAAGAGACCCAGTACTTC. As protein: CAISEGTGQETQYF.

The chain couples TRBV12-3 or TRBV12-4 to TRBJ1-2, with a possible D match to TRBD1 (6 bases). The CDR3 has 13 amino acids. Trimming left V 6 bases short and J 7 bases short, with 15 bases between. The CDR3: CASSGQHNGGYTF. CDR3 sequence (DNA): TGTGCCAGCAGCGGACAGCACAACGGTGGCTACACCTTC.

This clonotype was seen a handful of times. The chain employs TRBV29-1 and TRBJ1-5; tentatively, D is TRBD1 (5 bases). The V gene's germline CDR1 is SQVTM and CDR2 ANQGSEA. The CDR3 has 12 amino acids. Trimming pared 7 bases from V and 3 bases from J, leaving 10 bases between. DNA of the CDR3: TGCAGCGCAAAGGGACCCAATCAGCCCCAGCATTTT. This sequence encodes CSAKGPNQPQHF.

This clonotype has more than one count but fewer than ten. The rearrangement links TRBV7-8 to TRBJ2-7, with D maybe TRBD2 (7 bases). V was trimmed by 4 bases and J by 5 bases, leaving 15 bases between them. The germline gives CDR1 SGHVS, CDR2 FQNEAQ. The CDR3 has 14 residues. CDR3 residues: CASSSAGRDNEQYF. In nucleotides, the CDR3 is TGTGCCAGCAGCTCCGCGGGGAGGGACAACGAGCAGTACTTC.

The CDR3 reads CASSSDRRRSTGELFF. The CDR3 DNA sequence: TGTGCCAGCAGTTCTGACAGGCGGCGGAGCACCGGGGAGCTGTTTTTT. This rearrangement joins TRBV5-4 to TRBJ2-2; the D gene is possibly TRBD1 (6 bases). This CDR3 has 16 amino acids. The germline V and J ends were trimmed by 5 bases and 4 bases, with 18 bases remaining between them. Per germline, CDR1 SGHNT and CDR2 YYREEE (reference sequence).

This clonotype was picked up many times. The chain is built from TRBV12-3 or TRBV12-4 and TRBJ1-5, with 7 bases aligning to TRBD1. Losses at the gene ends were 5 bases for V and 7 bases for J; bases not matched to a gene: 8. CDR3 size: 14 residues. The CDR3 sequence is CASSPAGGGQPQHF. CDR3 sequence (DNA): TGTGCCAGCAGTCCAGCAGGGGGAGGGCAGCCCCAGCATTTT.

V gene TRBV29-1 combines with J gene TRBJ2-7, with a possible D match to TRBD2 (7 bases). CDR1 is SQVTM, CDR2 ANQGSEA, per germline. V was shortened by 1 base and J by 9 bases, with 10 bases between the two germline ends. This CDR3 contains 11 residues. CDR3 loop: CSVEGGGVQYF. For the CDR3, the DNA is TGCAGCGTTGAAGGAGGGGGGGTGCAGTACTTC.

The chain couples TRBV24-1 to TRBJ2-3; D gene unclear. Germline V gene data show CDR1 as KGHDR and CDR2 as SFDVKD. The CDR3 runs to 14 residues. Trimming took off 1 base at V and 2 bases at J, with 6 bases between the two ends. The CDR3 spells CATSDLTDTDTQYF. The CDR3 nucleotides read TGTGCCACCAGTGATTTAACAGACACAGATACGCAGTATTTT.

Here the CDR3 reads CASSPPGTGWASNTEAFF. CDR3 DNA: TGTGCCAGCTCACCTCCAGGAACGGGGTGGGCATCGAACACTGAAGCTTTCTTT. This chain uses TRBV18 with TRBJ1-1; D not certain. Germline V gene sequence: CDR1 KGHSH, CDR2 LQKENI. Trimming left V 3 bases short and J 1 base short, with 21 bases between. The CDR3 has 18 residues.

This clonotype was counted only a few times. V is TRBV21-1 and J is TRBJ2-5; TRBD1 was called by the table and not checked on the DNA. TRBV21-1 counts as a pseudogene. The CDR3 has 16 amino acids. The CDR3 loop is CASSLPGTPYQETQYF. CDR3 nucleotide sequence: TGTGCCAGCAGCTTGCCCGGGACACCGTACCAAGAGACCCAGTACTTC.

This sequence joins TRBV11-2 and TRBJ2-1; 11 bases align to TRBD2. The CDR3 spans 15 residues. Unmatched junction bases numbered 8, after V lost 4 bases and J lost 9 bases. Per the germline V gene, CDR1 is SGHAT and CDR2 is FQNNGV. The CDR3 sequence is CASSYRSGGVGEQFF. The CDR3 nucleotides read TGTGCCAGCAGCTACCGTAGCGGGGGGGTTGGTGAGCAGTTCTTC.

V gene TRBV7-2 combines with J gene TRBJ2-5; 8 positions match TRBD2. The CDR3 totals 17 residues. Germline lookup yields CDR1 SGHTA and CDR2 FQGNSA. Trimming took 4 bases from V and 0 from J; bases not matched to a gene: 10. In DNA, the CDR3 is TGTGCCAGCAGCTCGAGAGGGTTAGCGGGGAACCAAGAGACCCAGTACTTC. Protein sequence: CASSSRGLAGNQETQYF.

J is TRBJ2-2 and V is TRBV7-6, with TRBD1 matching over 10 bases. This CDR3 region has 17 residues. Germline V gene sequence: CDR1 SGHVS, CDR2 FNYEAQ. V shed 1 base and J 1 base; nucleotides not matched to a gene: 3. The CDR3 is CASSLETGGQNTGELFF. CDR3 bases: TGTGCCAGCAGCTTAGAGACAGGGGGCCAGAACACCGGGGAGCTGTTTTTT. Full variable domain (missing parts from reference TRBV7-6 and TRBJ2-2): GAGVSQSPRYKVTKRGQDVALRCDPISGHVSLYWYRQALGQGPEFLTYFNYEAQQDKSGLPNDRFSAERPEGSISTLTIQRTEQRDSAMYRCASSLETGGQNTGELFFGEGSRLTVL.